Listed below are T cell receptor beta chains from one sample, sequenced in a study of T cells in Graves' hyperthyroidism and ophthalmopathy. TCRdb redid the calling of the multiplex PCR reads with MiXCR, one entry per CDR3 protein. Of a few hundred thousand distinct CDR3 sequences in the sample, more than 15% were seen once. The sample taken for sequencing was blood. The receptor set was obtained from a woman aged 40 to 50 with Graves' ophthalmopathy. The CDR3 runs from the conserved cysteine through the conserved F or W. A D gene is named only where the DNA matches it firmly. Clone size is shown for a subset of rows, as once, few, many or a class of expanded clone.

TRBJ1-2 | many | TRBV20-1 | - | TGCAGTGCTAGAGATCCTCGAAAGGATGGCTACACCTTC | CSARDPRKDGYTF
TRBJ2-5 | many | TRBV2 | TRBD1 | TGTGCCAGCAGTAGGGGGCGGTCGGAGACCCAGTACTTC | CASSRGRSETQYF
TRBJ2-1 | many | TRBV20-1 | TRBD2 | TGCAGTGCTACCCAAAGCGGGGTCTCCTACAATGAGCAGTTCTTC | CSATQSGVSYNEQFF
TRBJ2-7 | - | TRBV5-6 | TRBD1 | TGTGCCAGCAGCTGGGAAGGACAGGGTATTTACGAGCAGTACTTC | CASSWEGQGIYEQYF
TRBJ2-3 | - | TRBV27 | - | TGTGCCAGCAGTTCAGAGTCAGATACGCAGTATTTT | CASSSESDTQYF
TRBJ2-7 | many | TRBV10-3 | TRBD2 | TGTGCCATCAACCCCGGGACTAGCTTAGACGAGCAGTACTTC | CAINPGTSLDEQYF
TRBJ1-5 | few | TRBV6-1 | - | TGTGCCAGCAGTGAGACTACCTATCAGCCCCAGCATTTT | CASSETTYQPQHF
TRBJ2-7 | - | TRBV2 | TRBD1 | TGTGCCAGCAGATCCTCCGGGACAGGGTATTACGAGCAGTACTTC | CASRSSGTGYYEQYF
TRBJ1-5 | few | TRBV7-2 | TRBD1 | TGTGCCAGCAGCGACCAGACAGGGGGCAACCAGCCCCAGCATTTT | CASSDQTGGNQPQHF
TRBJ2-1 | many | TRBV12-3/TRBV12-4 | TRBD1 | TGTGCCAGCAGTTTAGGCCGGCAGGGGGATGTGGATGAGCAGTTCTTC | CASSLGRQGDVDEQFF